This T cell receptor beta chain was observed in a study of Ad26.COV2.S vaccination and SARS-CoV-2 variants. Clones were sequenced by immunoSEQ multiplex PCR, and TCRdb holds only the in-frame ones, with some missing. The data show around 250,000 clones, around 87% seen once. The treatment was: some 20 received Ad26.COV2.S at low or high dose, single or two shots; roughly 5 received placebo; per-sample allocation not given. The investigators took samples on day 63 after the first vaccine or placebo injection. Germline CDR1 reads SGHAT; CDR2 reads FQNNGV. This CDR3 region has 13 residues. The V and J ends lost 5 bases and 9 bases, in that order; junction bases with no gene match: 4.

The origin of this receptor is a person between 18 and 59 years old who received the Ad26.COV2.S COVID-19 vaccine or a placebo. The chain recombines TRBV11-2 with TRBJ2-3; TRBD2 aligns across 11 bases. Specimen: peripheral blood, collected in a trial of Ad26.COV2.S vaccine versus placebo. CDR3 nucleotide sequence: TGTGCCAGCAGCGCGAGGACTAGCGGGACGCAGTATTTT. Its protein product is CASSARTSGTQYF.